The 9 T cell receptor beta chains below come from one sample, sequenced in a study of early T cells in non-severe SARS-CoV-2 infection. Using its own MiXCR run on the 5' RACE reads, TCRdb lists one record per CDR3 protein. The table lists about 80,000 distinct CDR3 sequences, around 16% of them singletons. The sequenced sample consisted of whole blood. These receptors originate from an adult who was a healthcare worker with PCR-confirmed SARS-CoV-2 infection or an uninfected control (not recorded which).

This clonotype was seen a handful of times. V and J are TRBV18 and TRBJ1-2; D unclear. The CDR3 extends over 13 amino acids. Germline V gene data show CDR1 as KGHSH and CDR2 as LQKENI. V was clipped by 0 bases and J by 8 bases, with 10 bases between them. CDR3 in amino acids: CASSPPNVDGYTF. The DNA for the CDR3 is TGTGCCAGCTCACCACCGAACGTGGACGGCTACACCTTC. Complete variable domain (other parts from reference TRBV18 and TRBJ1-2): NAGVMQNPRHLVRRRGQEARLRCSPMKGHSHVYWYRQLPEEGLKFMVYLQKENIIDESGMPKERFSAEFPKEGPSILRIQQVVRGDSAAYFCASSPPNVDGYTFGSGTRLTVV.

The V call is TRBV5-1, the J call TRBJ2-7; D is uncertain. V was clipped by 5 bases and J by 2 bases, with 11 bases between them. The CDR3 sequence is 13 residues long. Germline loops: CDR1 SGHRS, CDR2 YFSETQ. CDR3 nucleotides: TGCGCCAGCAGTTTGACCCAAGCCTACGAGCAGTACTTC. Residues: CASSLTQAYEQYF.

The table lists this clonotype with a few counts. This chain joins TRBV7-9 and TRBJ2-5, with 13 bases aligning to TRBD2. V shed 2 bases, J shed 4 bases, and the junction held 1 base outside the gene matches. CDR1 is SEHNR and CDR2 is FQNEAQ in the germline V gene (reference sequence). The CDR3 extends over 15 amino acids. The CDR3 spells CASSLRLAGGETQYF. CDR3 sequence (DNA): TGTGCCAGCAGCTTACGACTAGCGGGAGGAGAGACCCAGTACTTC.

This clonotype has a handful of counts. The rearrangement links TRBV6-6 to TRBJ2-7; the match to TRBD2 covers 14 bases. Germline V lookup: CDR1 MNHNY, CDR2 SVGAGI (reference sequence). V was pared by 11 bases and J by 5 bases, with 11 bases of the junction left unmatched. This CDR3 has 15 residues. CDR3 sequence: CASTRTSGRYDEQYF. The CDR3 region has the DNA TGTGCCTCAACTCGGACTAGCGGGAGGTACGACGAGCAGTACTTC.

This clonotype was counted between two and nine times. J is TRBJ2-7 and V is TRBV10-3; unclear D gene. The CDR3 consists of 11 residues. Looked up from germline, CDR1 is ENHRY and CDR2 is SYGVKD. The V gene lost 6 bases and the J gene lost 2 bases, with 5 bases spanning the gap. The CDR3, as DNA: TGTGCCATCAGGTCAGCCTACGAGCAGTACTTC. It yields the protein CAIRSAYEQYF.

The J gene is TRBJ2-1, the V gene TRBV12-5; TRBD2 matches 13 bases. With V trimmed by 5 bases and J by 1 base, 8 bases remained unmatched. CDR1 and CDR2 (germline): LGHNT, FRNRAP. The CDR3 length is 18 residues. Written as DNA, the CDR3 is TGTGCTAGTGGTCCCGGGACTAGCGGGGCTGGTTCCTACAATGAGCAGTTCTTC. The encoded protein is CASGPGTSGAGSYNEQFF. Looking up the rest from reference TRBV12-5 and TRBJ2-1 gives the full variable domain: DARVTQTPRHKVTEMGQEVTMRCQPILGHNTVFWYRQTMMQGLELLAYFRNRAPLDDSGMPKDRFSAEMPDATLATLKIQPSEPRDSAVYFCASGPGTSGAGSYNEQFFGPGTRLTVL.

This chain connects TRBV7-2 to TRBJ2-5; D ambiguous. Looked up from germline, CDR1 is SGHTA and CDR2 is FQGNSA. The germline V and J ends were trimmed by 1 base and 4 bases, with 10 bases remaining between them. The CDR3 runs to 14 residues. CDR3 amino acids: CASSLVSTGETQYF. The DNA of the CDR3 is TGTGCCAGCAGCTTAGTTAGCACGGGAGAGACCCAGTACTTC.

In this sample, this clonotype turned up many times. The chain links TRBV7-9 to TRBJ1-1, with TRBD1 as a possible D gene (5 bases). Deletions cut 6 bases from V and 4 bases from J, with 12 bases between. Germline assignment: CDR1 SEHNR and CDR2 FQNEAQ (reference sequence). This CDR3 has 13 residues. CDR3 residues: CASSYTRGTEAFF. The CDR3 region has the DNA TGTGCCAGCAGTTATACGAGGGGCACTGAAGCTTTCTTT. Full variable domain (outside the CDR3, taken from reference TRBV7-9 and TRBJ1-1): DTGVSQNPRHKITKRGQNVTFRCDPISEHNRLYWYRQTLGQGPEFLTYFQNEAQLEKSRLLSDRFSAERPKGSFSTLEIQRTEQGDSAMYLCASSYTRGTEAFFGQGTRLTVV.

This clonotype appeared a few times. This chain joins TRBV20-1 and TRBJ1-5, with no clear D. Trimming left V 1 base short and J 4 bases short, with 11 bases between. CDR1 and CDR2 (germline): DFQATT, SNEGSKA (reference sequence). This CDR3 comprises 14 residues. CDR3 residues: CSARVPAENQPQHF. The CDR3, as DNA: TGCAGTGCTAGAGTCCCGGCCGAGAATCAGCCCCAGCATTTT.